The source of this T cell receptor beta chain is a study of blood T cells in healthy people across ages. Germline values: CDR1 DFQATT, CDR2 SNEGSKA (reference sequence). The CDR3 is made up of 12 amino acids. V lost 5 bases, J lost 5 bases, and 4 bases stayed unmatched. The sample holds many counts of this clonotype. Alongside a J-beta primer mix, a sample-barcoded 5' primer served in a second PCR lasting 7 to 11 cycles. TCRdb reprocessed the 5' RACE reads via MiXCR and lists one record per CDR3 protein. The sample has approximately 490,000 distinct CDR3 sequences, about 25% seen once; the top ten hold 7.5% to 9%. These same records also appear under a second study, on T cells of mothers and their children. That paper adds: Slightly higher overlap, not significant, was seen in related mother-child pairs than in unrelated pairs.

This clonotype originated in a boy aged 10-17 years in good health. The sequencing sample was made of blood. V is TRBV20-1 and J is TRBJ2-5; 8 positions agree with TRBD2. CDR3 loop: CSALGGGETQYF. The CDR3 nucleotides are TGCAGTGCTTTAGGCGGGGGGGAGACCCAGTACTTC.